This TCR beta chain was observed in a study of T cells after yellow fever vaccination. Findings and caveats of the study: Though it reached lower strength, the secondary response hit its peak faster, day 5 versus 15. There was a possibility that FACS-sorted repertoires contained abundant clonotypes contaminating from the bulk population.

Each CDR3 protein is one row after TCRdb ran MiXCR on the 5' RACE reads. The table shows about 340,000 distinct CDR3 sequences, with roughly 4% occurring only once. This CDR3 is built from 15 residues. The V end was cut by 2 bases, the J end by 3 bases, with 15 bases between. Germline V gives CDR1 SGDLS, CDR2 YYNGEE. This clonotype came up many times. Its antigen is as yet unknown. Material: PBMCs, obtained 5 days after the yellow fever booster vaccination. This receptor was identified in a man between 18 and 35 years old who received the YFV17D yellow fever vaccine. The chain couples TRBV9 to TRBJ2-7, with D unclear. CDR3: CASSVHPGDVYEQYF. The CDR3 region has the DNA TGTGCCAGCAGCGTCCATCCGGGTGACGTCTACGAGCAGTACTTC.